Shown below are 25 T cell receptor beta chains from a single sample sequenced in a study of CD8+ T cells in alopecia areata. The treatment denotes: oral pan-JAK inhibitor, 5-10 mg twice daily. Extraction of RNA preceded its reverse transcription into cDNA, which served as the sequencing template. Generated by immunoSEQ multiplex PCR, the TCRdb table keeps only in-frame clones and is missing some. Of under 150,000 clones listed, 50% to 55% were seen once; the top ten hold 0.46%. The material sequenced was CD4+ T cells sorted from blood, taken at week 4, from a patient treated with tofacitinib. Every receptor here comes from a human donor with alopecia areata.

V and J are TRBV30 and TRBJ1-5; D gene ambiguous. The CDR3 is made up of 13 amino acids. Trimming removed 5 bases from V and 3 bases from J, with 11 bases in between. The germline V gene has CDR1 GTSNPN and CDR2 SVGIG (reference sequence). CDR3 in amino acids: CAWAGSYNQPQHF. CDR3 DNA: TGTGCCTGGGCGGGGAGTTACAATCAGCCCCAGCATTTT.

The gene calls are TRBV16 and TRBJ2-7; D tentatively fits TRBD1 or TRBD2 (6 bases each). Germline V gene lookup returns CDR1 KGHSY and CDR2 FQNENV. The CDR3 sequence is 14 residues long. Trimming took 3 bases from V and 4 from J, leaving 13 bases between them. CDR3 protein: CASSQGAGSYEQYF. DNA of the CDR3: TGTGCCAGCAGCCAGGGGGCGGGATCTTACGAGCAGTACTTC.

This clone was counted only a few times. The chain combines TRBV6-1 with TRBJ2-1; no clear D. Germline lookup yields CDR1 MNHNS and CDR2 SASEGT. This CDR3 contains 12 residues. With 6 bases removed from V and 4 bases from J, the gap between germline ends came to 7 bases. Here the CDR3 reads CASSASYNEQFF. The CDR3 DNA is TGTGCCAGCAGCGCGAGTTACAATGAGCAGTTCTTC.

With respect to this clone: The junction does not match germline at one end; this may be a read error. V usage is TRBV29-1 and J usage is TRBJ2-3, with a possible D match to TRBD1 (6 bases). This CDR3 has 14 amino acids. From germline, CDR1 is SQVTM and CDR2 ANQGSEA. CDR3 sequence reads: CSVEGGLSTDTQYF. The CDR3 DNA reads TGCAGCGTGGAAGGGGGATTAAGCACAGATACGCAGTATTTT.

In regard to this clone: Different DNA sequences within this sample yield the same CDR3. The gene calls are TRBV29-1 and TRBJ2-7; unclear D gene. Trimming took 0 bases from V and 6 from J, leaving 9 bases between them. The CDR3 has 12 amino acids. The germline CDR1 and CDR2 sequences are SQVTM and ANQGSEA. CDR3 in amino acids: CSVEDGVREQYF. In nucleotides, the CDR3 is TGCAGCGTTGAAGATGGGGTCCGCGAGCAGTACTTC.

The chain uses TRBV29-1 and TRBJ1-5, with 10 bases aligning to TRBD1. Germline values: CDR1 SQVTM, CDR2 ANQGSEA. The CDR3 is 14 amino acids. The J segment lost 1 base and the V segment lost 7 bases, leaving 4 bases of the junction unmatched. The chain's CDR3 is CSAGTGESNQPQHF. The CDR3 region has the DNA TGCAGCGCAGGGACAGGGGAGAGCAATCAGCCCCAGCATTTT.

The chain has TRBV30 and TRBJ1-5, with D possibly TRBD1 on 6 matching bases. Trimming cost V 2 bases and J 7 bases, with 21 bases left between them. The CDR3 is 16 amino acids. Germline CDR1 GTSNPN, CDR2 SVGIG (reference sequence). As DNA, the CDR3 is TGTGCCTGGAGTTCCCGTCCGGGACATTCGACCCAGCCCCAGCATTTT. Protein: CAWSSRPGHSTQPQHF.

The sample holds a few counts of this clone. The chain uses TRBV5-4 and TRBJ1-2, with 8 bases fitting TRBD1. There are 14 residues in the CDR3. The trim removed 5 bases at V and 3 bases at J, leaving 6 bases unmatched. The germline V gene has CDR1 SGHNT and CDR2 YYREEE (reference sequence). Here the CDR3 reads CASSQGAQDYGYTF. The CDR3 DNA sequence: TGTGCCAGCAGTCAGGGGGCTCAAGACTATGGCTACACCTTC.

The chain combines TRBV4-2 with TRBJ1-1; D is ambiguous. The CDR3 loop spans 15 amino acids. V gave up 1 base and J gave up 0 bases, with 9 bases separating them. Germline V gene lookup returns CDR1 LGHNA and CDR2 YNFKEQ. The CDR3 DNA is TGTGCCAGCAGCCAAGGCGGAGACATGAACACTGAAGCTTTCTTT. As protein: CASSQGGDMNTEAFF.

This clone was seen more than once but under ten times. CDR3 in amino acids: CASSLVHEQYF. In DNA, the CDR3 is TGTGCCAGCAGTCTGGTGCACGAGCAGTACTTC. The rearrangement links TRBV6-6 to TRBJ2-7; D call uncertain. Per germline, CDR1 MNHNY and CDR2 SVGAGI (reference sequence). V lost 5 bases and J lost 5, with 7 bases in between. CDR3 size: 11 residues.

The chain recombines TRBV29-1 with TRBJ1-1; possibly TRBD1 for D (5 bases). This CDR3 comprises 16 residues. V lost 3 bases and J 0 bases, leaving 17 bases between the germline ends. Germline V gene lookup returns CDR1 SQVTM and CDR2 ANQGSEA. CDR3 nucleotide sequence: TGCAGCGTTGAGGTTAATCAGGGAAGGGTGAACACTGAAGCTTTCTTT. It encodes CSVEVNQGRVNTEAFF.

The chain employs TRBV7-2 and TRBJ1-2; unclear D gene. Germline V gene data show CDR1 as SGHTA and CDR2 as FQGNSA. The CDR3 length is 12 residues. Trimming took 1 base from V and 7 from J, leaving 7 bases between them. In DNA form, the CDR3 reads TGTGCCAGCAGCTTAGGGTTCGGTGGCTACACCTTC. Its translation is CASSLGFGGYTF. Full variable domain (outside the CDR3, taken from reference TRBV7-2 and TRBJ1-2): GAGVSQSPSNKVTEKGKDVELRCDPISGHTALYWYRQSLGQGLEFLIYFQGNSAPDKSGLPSDRFSAERTGGSVSTLTIQRTQQEDSAVYLCASSLGFGGYTFGSGTRLTVV.

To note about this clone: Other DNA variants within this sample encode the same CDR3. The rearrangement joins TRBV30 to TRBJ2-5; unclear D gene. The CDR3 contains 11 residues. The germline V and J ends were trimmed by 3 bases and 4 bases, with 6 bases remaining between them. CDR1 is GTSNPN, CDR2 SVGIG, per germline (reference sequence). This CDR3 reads CAWSPGETQYF. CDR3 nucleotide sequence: TGTGCCTGGAGCCCGGGAGAGACCCAGTACTTC.

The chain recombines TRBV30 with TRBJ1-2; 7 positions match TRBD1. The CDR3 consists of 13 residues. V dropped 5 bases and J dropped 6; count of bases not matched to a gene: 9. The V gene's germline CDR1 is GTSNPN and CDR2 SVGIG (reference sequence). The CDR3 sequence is CAWGHRDRDGYTF. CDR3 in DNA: TGTGCCTGGGGACACCGGGACAGAGATGGCTACACCTTC.

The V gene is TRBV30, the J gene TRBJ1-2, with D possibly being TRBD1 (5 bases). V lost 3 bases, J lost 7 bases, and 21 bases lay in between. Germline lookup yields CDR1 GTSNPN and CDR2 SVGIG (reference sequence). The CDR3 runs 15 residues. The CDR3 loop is CAWRRNRIPSSGYTF. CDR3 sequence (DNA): TGTGCCTGGAGACGAAACAGGATCCCAAGCTCTGGCTACACCTTC.

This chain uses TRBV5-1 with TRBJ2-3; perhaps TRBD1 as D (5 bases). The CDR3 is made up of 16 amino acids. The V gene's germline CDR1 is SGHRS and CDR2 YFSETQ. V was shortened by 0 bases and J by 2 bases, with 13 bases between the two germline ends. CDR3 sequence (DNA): TGCGCCAGCAGCTTGGCCCCGACAGAAGCCACAGATACGCAGTATTTT. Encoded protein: CASSLAPTEATDTQYF.

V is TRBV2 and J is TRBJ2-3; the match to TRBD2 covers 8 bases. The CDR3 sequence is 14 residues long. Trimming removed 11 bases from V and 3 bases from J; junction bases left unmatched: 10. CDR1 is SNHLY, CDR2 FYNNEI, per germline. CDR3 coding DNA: TGTGCCGGAAAGGGGGGACTAGGTACAGATACGCAGTATTTT. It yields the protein CAGKGGLGTDTQYF.

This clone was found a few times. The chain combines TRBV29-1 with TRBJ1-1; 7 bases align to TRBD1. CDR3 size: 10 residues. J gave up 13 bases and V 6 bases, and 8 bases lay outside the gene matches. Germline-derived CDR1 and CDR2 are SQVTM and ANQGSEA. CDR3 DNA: TGCAGCGTAGACAGGGATTATGGTTTCTTT. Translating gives CSVDRDYGFF.

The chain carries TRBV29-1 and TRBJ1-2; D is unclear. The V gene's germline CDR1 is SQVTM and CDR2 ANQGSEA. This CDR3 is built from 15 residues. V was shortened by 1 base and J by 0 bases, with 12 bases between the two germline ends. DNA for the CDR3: TGCAGCGTTGAAGGTCCTGGCAGAACTAACTATGGCTACACCTTC. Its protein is CSVEGPGRTNYGYTF.

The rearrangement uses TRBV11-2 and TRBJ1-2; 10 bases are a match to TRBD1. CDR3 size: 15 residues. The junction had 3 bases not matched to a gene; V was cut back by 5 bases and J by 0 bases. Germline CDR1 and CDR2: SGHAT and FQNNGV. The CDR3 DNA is TGTGCCAGCAGCCCGGGACAGGGGCCTAACTATGGCTACACCTTC. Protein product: CASSPGQGPNYGYTF.

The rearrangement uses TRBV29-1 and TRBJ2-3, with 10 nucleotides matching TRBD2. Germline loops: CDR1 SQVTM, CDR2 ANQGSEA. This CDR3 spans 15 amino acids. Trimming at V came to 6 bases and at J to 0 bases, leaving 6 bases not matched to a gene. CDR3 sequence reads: CSVSSGGPSTDTQYF. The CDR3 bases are TGCAGCGTCTCTAGCGGGGGACCGAGCACAGATACGCAGTATTTT.

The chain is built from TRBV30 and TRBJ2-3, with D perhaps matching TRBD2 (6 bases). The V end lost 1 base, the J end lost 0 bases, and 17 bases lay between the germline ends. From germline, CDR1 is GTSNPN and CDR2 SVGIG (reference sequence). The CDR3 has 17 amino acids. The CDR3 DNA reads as TGTGCCTGGAGTGCGGGACTGGGCCCCACTAGCACAGATACGCAGTATTTT. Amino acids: CAWSAGLGPTSTDTQYF. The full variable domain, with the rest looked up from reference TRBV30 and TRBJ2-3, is SQTIHQWPATLVQPVGSPLSLECTVEGTSNPNLYWYRQAAGRGLQLLFYSVGIGQISSEVPQNLSASRPQDRQFILSSKKLLLSDSGFYLCAWSAGLGPTSTDTQYFGPGTRLTVL.

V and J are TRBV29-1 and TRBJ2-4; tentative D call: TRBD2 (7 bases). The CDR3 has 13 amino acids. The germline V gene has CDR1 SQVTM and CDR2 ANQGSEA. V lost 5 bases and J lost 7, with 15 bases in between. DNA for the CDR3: TGCAGCGTTCGGGGGGCTCTTCGGAACATTCAGTACTTC. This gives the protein CSVRGALRNIQYF.

CDR3 amino acids: CASSLAGGASYNEQFF. The CDR3 nucleotides are TGCGCCAGCAGCTTGGCCGGGGGGGCGTCGTACAATGAGCAGTTCTTC. The V and J genes are TRBV5-1 and TRBJ2-1; 8 positions match TRBD2. The V and J ends lost 0 bases and 4 bases, in that order; junction bases with no gene match: 6. From germline, CDR1 is SGHRS and CDR2 YFSETQ. The CDR3 is made up of 16 amino acids.

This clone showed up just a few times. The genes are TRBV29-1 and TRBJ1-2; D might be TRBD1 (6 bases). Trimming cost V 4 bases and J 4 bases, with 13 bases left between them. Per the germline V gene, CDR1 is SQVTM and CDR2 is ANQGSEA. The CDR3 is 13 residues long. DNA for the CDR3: TGCAGCGTTGTCCAGGGGCTCCCCTATGGCTACACCTTC. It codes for CSVVQGLPYGYTF.